This T cell receptor beta chain comes out of a study of blood T cell repertoires in COVID-19. Looking at the study overall: Samples taken during acute and convalescent COVID-19 were collected in the United States, Italy and Spain. From T cells, B-cell-depleted T cells, or PBMCs came the material, which was cDNA or gDNA.

Original data processing: Counts of nucleated cells, estimated from reference gene primer amplification, were obtained. The method was immunoSEQ multiplex PCR; TCRdb's version includes in-frame clones alone and lacks a portion of them. The DNA gave D and trimming, while V, J and clone size come from that table. The table records about 220,000 clones, about 80% of them present only once. The CDR3 has 12 residues. Germline CDR1 is ENHRY and CDR2 is SYGVKD. The ends were cut back, 10 bases at V and 1 base at J, with 10 bases in the middle. The chain recombines TRBV10-3 with TRBJ1-1; maybe TRBD1 (6 bases). This TCR derives from a woman aged 55-69 years with acute or convalescent COVID-19. Sequences were obtained from peripheral blood. DNA of the CDR3: TGTGCCACCCGACAGGCGAACACTGAAGCTTTCTTT. This gives the protein CATRQANTEAFF.